This entry concerns a single T cell receptor (beta chain). Its target is unknown. This sample stems from a study of T cell responses to AZD1222 COVID-19 vaccine. Study results and caveats: Donor demographics were predominantly white British with a female majority; clonal diversity may be underestimated. Mapped onto spike, vaccine-associated CD4 TCRs spanned it and were dominant at 160-218 and 743-854.

Produced via immunoSEQ multiplex PCR; TCRdb's table is partial and in-frame only. The data hold about 120,000 clones, with roughly 90% observed a single time. The CDR3 covers 15 residues. V was cut by 0 bases and J by 2 bases, with 9 bases left in between. Germline loops: CDR1 SGDLS, CDR2 YYNGEE. The TCR originated in an adult who received the AZD1222 COVID-19 vaccine. V and J are TRBV9 and TRBJ1-3; D ambiguous. The starting material was peripheral blood, obtained 28 days after the second AZD1222 dose. The CDR3 region is CASSVGGLAGNTIYF. Written as DNA, the CDR3 is TGTGCCAGCAGCGTAGGCGGCCTAGCTGGAAACACCATATATTTT.